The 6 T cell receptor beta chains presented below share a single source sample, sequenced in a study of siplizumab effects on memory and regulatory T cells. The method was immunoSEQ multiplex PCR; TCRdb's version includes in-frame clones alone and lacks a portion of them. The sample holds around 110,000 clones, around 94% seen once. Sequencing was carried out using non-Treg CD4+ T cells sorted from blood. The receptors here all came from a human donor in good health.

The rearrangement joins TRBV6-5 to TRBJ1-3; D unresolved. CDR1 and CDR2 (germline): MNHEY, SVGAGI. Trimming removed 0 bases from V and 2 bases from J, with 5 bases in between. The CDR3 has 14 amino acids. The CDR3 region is CASSYSNPGNTIYF. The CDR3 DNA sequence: TGTGCCAGCAGTTACTCGAACCCTGGAAACACCATATATTTT.

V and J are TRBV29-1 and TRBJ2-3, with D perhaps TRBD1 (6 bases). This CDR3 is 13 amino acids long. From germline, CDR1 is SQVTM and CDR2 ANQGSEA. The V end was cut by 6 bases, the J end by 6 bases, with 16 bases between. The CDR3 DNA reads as TGCAGCGTCCCGGGACAAGGGGCCGATACGCAGTATTTT. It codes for CSVPGQGADTQYF.

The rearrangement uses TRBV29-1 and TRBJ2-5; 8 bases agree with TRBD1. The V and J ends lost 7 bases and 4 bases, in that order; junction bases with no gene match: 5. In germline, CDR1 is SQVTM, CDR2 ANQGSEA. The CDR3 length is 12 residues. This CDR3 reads CSGDRGTETQYF. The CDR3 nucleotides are TGCAGCGGTGACAGGGGCACAGAGACCCAGTACTTC.

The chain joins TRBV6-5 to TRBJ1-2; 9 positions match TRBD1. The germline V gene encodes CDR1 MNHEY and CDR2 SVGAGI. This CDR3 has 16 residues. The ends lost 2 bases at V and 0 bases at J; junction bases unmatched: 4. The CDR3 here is CASSYRTGATNYGYTF. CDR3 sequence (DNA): TGTGCCAGCAGTTACCGGACAGGGGCCACTAACTATGGCTACACCTTC.

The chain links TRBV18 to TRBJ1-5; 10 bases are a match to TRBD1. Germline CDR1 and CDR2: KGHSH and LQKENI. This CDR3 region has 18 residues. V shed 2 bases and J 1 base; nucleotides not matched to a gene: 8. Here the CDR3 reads CASSPVYAGQGSNQPQHF. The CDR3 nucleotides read TGTGCCAGCTCACCAGTTTACGCGGGACAGGGGAGCAATCAGCCCCAGCATTTT.

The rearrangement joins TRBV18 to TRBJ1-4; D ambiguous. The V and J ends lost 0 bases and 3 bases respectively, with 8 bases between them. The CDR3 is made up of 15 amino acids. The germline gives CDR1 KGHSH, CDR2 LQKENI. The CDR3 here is CASSPPNESNEKLFF. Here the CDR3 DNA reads TGTGCCAGCTCACCACCGAACGAGTCTAATGAAAAACTGTTTTTT.